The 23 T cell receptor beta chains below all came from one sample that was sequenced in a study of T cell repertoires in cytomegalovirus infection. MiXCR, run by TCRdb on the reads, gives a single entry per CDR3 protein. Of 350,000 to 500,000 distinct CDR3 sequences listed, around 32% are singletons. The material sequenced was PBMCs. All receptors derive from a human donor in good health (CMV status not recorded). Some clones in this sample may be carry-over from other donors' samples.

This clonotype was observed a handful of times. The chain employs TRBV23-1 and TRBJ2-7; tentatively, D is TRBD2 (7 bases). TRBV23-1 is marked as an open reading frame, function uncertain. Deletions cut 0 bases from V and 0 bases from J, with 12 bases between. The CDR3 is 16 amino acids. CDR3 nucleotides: TGCGCCAGCAGTCAATCGGGCGGGGGACACTCCTACGAGCAGTACTTC. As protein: CASSQSGGGHSYEQYF.

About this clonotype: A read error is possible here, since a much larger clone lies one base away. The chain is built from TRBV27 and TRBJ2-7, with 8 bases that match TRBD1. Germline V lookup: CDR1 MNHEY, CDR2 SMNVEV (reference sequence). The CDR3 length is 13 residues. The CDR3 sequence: CDSSSGGGYEQYF. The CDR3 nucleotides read TGTGACAGCAGTTCAGGGGGCGGCTACGAGCAGTACTTC.

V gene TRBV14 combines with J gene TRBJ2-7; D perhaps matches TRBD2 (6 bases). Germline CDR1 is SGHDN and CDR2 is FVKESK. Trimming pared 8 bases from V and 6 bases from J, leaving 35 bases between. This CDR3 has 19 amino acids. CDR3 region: CASSLHLSGSGDPTVEQYF. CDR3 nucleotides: TGTGCCAGCTCCCTACACTTGTCGGGGTCGGGGGACCCTACGGTCGAGCAGTACTTC.

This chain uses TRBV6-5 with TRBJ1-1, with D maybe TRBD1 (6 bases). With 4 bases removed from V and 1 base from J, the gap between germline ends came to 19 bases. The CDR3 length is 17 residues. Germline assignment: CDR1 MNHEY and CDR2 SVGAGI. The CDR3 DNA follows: TGTGCCAGCAGTTCGTCGTATACGACAGGCCGGAACACTGAAGCTTTCTTT. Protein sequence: CASSSSYTTGRNTEAFF.

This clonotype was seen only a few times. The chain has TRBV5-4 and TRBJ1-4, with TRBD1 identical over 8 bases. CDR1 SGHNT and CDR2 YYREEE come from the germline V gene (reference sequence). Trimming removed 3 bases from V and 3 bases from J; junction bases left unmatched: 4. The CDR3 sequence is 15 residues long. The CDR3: CASSSGGSANEKLFF. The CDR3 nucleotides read TGTGCCAGCAGCTCAGGGGGCTCGGCTAATGAAAAACTGTTTTTT.

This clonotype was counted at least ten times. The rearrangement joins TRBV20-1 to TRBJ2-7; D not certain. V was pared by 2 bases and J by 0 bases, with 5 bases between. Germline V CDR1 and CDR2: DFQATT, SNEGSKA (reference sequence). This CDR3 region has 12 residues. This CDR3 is CSARTGSYEQYF. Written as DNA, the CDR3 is TGCAGTGCTAGAACTGGCTCCTACGAGCAGTACTTC.

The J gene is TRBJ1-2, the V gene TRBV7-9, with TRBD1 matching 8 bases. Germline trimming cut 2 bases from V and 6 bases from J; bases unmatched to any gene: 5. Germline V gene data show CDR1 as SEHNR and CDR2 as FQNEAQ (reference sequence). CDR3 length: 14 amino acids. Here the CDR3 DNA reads TGTGCCAGCAGCTTATTGAGACAGGGGCATGGCTACACCTTC. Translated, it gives CASSLLRQGHGYTF.

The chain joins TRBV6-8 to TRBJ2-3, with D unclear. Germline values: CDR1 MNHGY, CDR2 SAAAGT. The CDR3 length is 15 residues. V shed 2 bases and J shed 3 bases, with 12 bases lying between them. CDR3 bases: TGTGCCAGCAGTTACGGCACCTTCGGGACAGATACGCAGTATTTT. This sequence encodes CASSYGTFGTDTQYF.

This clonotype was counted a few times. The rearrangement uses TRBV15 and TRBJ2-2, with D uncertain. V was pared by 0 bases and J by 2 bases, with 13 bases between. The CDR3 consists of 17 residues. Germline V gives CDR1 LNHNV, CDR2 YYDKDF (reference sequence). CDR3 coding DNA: TGTGCCACCAGCAGAGATTTAGGCAAGGTTAACACCGGGGAGCTGTTTTTT. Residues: CATSRDLGKVNTGELFF.

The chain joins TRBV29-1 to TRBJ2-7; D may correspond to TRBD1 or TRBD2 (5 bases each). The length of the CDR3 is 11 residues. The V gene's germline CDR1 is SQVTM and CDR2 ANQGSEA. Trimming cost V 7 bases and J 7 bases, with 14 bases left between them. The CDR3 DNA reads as TGCAGCGCAGAAGGGTGGGGGGAGCAGTACTTC. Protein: CSAEGWGEQYF.

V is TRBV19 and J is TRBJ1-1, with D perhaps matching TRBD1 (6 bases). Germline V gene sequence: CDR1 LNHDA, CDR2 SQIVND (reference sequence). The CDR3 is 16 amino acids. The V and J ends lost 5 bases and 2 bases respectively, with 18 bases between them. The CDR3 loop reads CASSRSRRDKNTEAFF. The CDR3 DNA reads TGTGCCAGTAGTCGATCTCGCCGGGACAAAAACACTGAAGCTTTCTTT.

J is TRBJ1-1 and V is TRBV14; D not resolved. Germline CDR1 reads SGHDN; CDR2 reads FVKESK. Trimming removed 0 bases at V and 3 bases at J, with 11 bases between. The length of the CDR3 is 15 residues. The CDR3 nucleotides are TGTGCCAGCAGCCAAGAGTTCGGCGGGGACACTGAAGCTTTCTTT. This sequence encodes CASSQEFGGDTEAFF. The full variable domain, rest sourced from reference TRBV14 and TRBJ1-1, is EAGVTQFPSHSVIEKGQTVTLRCDPISGHDNLYWYRRVMGKEIKFLLHFVKESKQDESGMPNNRFLAERTGGTYSTLKVQPAELEDSGVYFCASSQEFGGDTEAFFGQGTRLTVV.

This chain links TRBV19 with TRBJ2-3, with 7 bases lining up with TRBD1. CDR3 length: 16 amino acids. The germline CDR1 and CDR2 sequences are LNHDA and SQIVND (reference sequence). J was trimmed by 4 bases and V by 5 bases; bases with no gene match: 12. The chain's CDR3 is CASSSTRGSDPDTQYF. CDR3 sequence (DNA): TGTGCCAGTAGTTCCACCAGGGGGTCGGACCCAGATACGCAGTATTTT.

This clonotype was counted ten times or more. CDR3 nucleotide sequence: TGTGCCAGCAGCTTGTGGGGAATCACCGGGGAGCTGTTTTTT. It specifies CASSLWGITGELFF. This sequence joins TRBV5-6 and TRBJ2-2; no firm D call. The CDR3 is 14 residues long. Germline V gene sequence: CDR1 SGHDT, CDR2 YYEEEE. V lost 1 base, J lost 4 bases, and 8 bases lay in between.

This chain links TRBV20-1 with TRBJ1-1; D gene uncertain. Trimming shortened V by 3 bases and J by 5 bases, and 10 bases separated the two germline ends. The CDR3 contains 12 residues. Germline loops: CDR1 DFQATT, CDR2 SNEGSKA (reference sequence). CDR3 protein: CSASVPVTEAFF. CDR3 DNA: TGCAGTGCTAGCGTACCAGTAACTGAAGCTTTCTTT.

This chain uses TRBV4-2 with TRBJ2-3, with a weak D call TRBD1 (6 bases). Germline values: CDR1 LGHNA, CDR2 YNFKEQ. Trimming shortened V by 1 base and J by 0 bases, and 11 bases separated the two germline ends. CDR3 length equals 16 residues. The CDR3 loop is CASSQATGQSTDTQYF. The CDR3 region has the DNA TGTGCCAGCAGCCAAGCTACAGGACAGAGCACAGATACGCAGTATTTT.

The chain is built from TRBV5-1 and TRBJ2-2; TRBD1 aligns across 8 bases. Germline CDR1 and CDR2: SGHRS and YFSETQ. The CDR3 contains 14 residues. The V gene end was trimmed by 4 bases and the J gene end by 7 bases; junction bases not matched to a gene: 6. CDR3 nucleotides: TGCGCCAGCAGCCGGCGGACAGGGAACGGGGAGCTGTTTTTT. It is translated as CASSRRTGNGELFF.

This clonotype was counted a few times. The CDR3 spells CASSQDSAEAFF. The CDR3 nucleotides are TGCGCCAGCAGCCAAGATTCCGCTGAAGCTTTCTTT. The chain uses TRBV4-1 and TRBJ1-1; no clear D gene. V lost 0 bases and J lost 6, with 5 bases in between. The CDR3 is 12 amino acids. CDR1 and CDR2 (germline): MGHRA, YSYEKL.

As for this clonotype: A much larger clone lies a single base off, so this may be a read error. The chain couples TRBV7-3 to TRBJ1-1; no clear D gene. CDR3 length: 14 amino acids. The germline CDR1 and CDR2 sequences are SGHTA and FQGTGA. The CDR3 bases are TGTTCCAGCGCAGGTGGGCCCTCGAATACTGAAGCTTTCTTT. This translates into CSSAGGPSNTEAFF. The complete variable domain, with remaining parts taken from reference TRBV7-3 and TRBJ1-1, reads GAGVSQTPSNKVTEKGKYVELRCDPISGHTALYWYRQSLGQGPEFLIYFQGTGAADDSGLPNDRFFAVRPEGSVSTLKIQRTERGDSAVYLCSSAGGPSNTEAFFGQGTRLTVV.

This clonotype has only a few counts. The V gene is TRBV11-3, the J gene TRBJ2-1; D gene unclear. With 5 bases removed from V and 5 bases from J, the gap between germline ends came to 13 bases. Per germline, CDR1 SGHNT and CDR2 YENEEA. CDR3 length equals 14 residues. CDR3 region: CASSQLSNNNEQFF. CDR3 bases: TGTGCCAGCAGCCAACTATCCAATAACAATGAGCAGTTCTTC.

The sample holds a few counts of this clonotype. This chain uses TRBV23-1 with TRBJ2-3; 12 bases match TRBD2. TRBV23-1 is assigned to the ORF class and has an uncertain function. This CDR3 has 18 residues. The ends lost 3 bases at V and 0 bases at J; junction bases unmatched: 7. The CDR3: CASSHHRTSGDSTDTQYF. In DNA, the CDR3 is TGCGCCAGCAGTCACCATCGGACTAGCGGGGATAGCACAGATACGCAGTATTTT.

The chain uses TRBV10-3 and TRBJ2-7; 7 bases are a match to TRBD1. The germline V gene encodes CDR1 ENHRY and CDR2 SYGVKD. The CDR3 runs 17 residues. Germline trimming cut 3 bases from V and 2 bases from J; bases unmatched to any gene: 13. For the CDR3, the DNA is TGTGCCATCAGTGACCCCCAAACAGGGGTGGAGGCCTACGAGCAGTACTTC. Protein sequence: CAISDPQTGVEAYEQYF.

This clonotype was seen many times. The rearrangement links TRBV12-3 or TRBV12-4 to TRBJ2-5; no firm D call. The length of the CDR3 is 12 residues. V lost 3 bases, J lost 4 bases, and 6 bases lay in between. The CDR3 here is CASSLNRETQYF. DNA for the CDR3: TGTGCCAGCAGTTTGAATCGAGAGACCCAGTACTTC.